The rows below give T cell receptor beta chains drawn from one sample of a study of T cell responses to AZD1222 COVID-19 vaccine. Data came from immunoSEQ multiplex PCR; TCRdb stores just in-frame clones and leaves some out. The sample yields under 150,000 clones, roughly nine tenths seen once. The material sequenced was peripheral blood, taken 28 days after the second AZD1222 dose. Receptor source: an adult who received the AZD1222 COVID-19 vaccine. The CDR3 runs from the conserved cysteine through the conserved F or W. The order of the fields is D gene, CDR3 length, J gene, V gene, clone size, CDR3 protein, CDR3 DNA. The D gene is left open where the match is weak. Size values are once, few and many counts, or a class for expanded clones, and some rows have none.

NA,15,TRBJ1-2,TRBV14,NA,CASSPARWGGYGYTF,TGTGCCAGCAGCCCGGCCAGGTGGGGTGGCTATGGCTACACCTTC
TRBD1,16,TRBJ1-5,TRBV4-3,NA,CASSQGQGAMSQPQHF,TGCGCCAGCAGCCAAGGACAGGGGGCTATGAGTCAGCCCCAGCATTTT
NA,14,TRBJ1-2,TRBV9,NA,CASSVDNTDYGYTF,TGTGCCAGCAGCGTAGATAACACGGATTATGGCTACACCTTC
NA,15,TRBJ2-6,TRBV30,NA,CAWSGWGAGANVLTF,TGTGCCTGGAGTGGGTGGGGAGCTGGGGCCAACGTCCTGACTTTC
NA,13,TRBJ1-1,TRBV24-1,NA,CATRRGAQTEAFF,TGTGCCACCCGTCGGGGGGCGCAAACTGAAGCTTTCTTT
TRBD2,19,TRBJ2-2,TRBV4-3,NA,CASSQDLLAGVANTGELFF,TGCGCCAGCAGCCAAGATCTACTAGCGGGAGTTGCGAACACCGGGGAGCTGTTTTTT
NA,15,TRBJ2-1,TRBV25-1,NA,CASSDVWGDYNEQFF,TGTGCCAGCAGTGATGTCTGGGGGGACTACAATGAGCAGTTCTTC
NA,16,TRBJ1-1,TRBV19,NA,CATGRTAQFRDTEAFF,TGTGCCACAGGGAGGACGGCTCAATTCAGGGACACTGAAGCTTTCTTT
NA,11,TRBJ2-1,TRBV28,once,CASSLMNEQFF,TGTGCCAGCAGTTTAATGAATGAGCAGTTCTTC
NA,14,TRBJ2-2,TRBV7-3,NA,CASSFDPGAGELFF,TGTGCCAGCAGCTTCGACCCCGGGGCCGGGGAGCTGTTTTTT
TRBD1,17,TRBJ2-2,TRBV5-1,NA,CASSLTPTGVRTGELFF,TGCGCCAGCAGCTTGACCCCGACAGGGGTTAGGACCGGGGAGCTGTTTTTT
NA,14,TRBJ2-1,TRBV6-5,NA,CASGESSSYNEQFF,TGTGCCAGCGGAGAGTCTAGCTCCTACAATGAGCAGTTCTTC
TRBD1,15,TRBJ1-1,TRBV6-1,NA,CASSEVPGGVTEAFF,TGTGCCAGCAGTGAAGTTCCAGGGGGCGTGACTGAAGCTTTCTTT